This T cell receptor beta chain was identified in a study of T cells after yellow fever vaccination. With regard to this clonotype: Its antigen is undetermined.

Germline V CDR1 and CDR2: MGHRA, YSYEKL. This CDR3 spans 11 amino acids. V lost 3 bases and J 5 bases, leaving 4 bases between the germline ends. Study findings and constraints: Within FACS-sorted repertoires, abundant clonotypes contaminating from the bulk population could be present.

The TCR cDNA carried a universal primer site and UMIs from 5'RACE template switching. TCRdb analysed the 5' RACE reads with MiXCR anew, one entry per CDR3 protein. The sample includes about 170,000 distinct CDR3 sequences, approximately 10% of them seen just once. The chain combines TRBV4-1 with TRBJ1-2, with D unresolved. Specimen: CD8+ T cells sorted from PBMCs, collected 15 days after the yellow fever booster vaccination. The clonotype was recovered from a man between 18 and 35 years old who received the YFV17D yellow fever vaccine. DNA of the CDR3: TGCGCCAGCAGCCATAGATATGGCTACACCTTC. It encodes CASSHRYGYTF.